The rows below give T cell receptor beta chains drawn from one sample of a study of vaccination effects on CD4 cells after COVID-19. Generated by immunoSEQ multiplex PCR, the TCRdb table keeps only in-frame clones and is missing some. The sample includes approximately 26,000 clones, less than 75% of them seen just once. For these receptors, no antigen is known. Sequencing used CD4+ T cells from PBMCs cultured with HCoV-NL63 spike peptides, obtained after COVID-19 vaccination. The source is a human donor who received a COVID-19 vaccine. Both conserved end residues are part of each CDR3. D genes are given only for firm matches. Part of the rows lack a size; the others show once, few, many or a class for expanded clones.

V gene: TRBV6-5; clone size: .; D gene: .; J gene: TRBJ2-3; CDR3 DNA: TGTGCCAGCAGTCTACGACTTGGGTTAGATACGCAGTATTTT; CDR3 protein: CASSLRLGLDTQYF
V gene: TRBV5-1; clone size: .; D gene: .; J gene: TRBJ1-1; CDR3 DNA: TGCGCCAGCAGCCCGCAGGGAGGCAACACTGAAGCTTTCTTT; CDR3 protein: CASSPQGGNTEAFF
V gene: TRBV5-5; clone size: .; D gene: .; J gene: TRBJ2-7; CDR3 DNA: TGTGCCAGCAGCCCACGCCCGGGGTCGGATCTTTACGAGCAGTACTTC; CDR3 protein: CASSPRPGSDLYEQYF
V gene: TRBV6-1; clone size: .; D gene: TRBD1; J gene: TRBJ1-1; CDR3 DNA: TGTGCCAGCAGTGAAGCGCTTCCTCTTAGACAGGGGAGTAGGAGCACTGAAGCTTTCTTT; CDR3 protein: CASSEALPLRQGSRSTEAFF
V gene: TRBV27; clone size: .; D gene: TRBD2; J gene: TRBJ2-2; CDR3 DNA: TGTGCCAGCAGTTTAAGGCGGGGGGGCCGGACCGGGGAGCTGTTTTTT; CDR3 protein: CASSLRRGGRTGELFF
V gene: TRBV12-3/TRBV12-4; clone size: .; D gene: .; J gene: TRBJ1-1; CDR3 DNA: TGTGCCAGCAGTTTCGGGGGCACTGAAGCTTTCTTT; CDR3 protein: CASSFGGTEAFF
V gene: TRBV10-3; clone size: .; D gene: .; J gene: TRBJ2-2; CDR3 DNA: TGTGCCATCAGTGATTCTGCTAACACCGGGGAGCTGTTTTTT; CDR3 protein: CAISDSANTGELFF
V gene: TRBV18; clone size: .; D gene: .; J gene: TRBJ2-7; CDR3 DNA: TGTGCCAGCTCACCGACCGTTAACTCCTACGAGCAGTACTTC; CDR3 protein: CASSPTVNSYEQYF
V gene: TRBV7-5; clone size: few; D gene: .; J gene: TRBJ2-2; CDR3 DNA: TGTGTCAGAAGCTCGATGGGTGGGGCTAGCGTCGGCACCGGGGAGCTGTTTTTT; CDR3 protein: CVRSSMGGASVGTGELFF
V gene: TRBV5-8; clone size: .; D gene: .; J gene: TRBJ2-1; CDR3 DNA: TGTGCCAGCAGCGGGCCACTTCGGGGGCGCGATGAGCAGTTCTTC; CDR3 protein: CASSGPLRGRDEQFF
V gene: TRBV19; clone size: .; D gene: .; J gene: TRBJ1-5; CDR3 DNA: TGTGCCAGTGGAAGACAGGAATTCAATCAGCCCCAGCATTTT; CDR3 protein: CASGRQEFNQPQHF
V gene: TRBV5-1; clone size: few; D gene: .; J gene: TRBJ2-2; CDR3 DNA: TGCGCCAGCAGGACAGGCAACACCGGGGAGCTGTTTTTT; CDR3 protein: CASRTGNTGELFF
V gene: TRBV30; clone size: few; D gene: .; J gene: TRBJ2-1; CDR3 DNA: TGTGCCTGGAGTGTAGAGCCGTACAATGAGCAGTTCTTC; CDR3 protein: CAWSVEPYNEQFF
V gene: TRBV20-1; clone size: once; D gene: .; J gene: TRBJ1-2; CDR3 DNA: TGCAGTGCTAGTCAGGGTAATAAGGACTACACCTTC; CDR3 protein: CSASQGNKDYTF
V gene: TRBV5-6; clone size: once; D gene: .; J gene: TRBJ1-4; CDR3 DNA: TGTGCCAGCAGCATGCGACCGGAGGCGGGTGAAAAACTGTTTTTT; CDR3 protein: CASSMRPEAGEKLFF
V gene: TRBV4-1; clone size: once; D gene: .; J gene: TRBJ2-7; CDR3 DNA: TGCGCCAGCAGCCAAGATCGGATAGGAACCTACGAGCAGTACTTC; CDR3 protein: CASSQDRIGTYEQYF
V gene: TRBV18; clone size: .; D gene: .; J gene: TRBJ2-5; CDR3 DNA: TGTGCCAGCTCACCAGCGGGACAGAACTTCCAAGAGACCCAGTACTTC; CDR3 protein: CASSPAGQNFQETQYF
V gene: TRBV6-5; clone size: .; D gene: TRBD1; J gene: TRBJ1-3; CDR3 DNA: TGTGCCAGCAGTATACAGGGGGCGCGGGACACCATATATTTT; CDR3 protein: CASSIQGARDTIYF
V gene: TRBV12-5; clone size: medium-sized; D gene: TRBD1; J gene: TRBJ1-2; CDR3 DNA: TGTGCTAGTGGCCACGGACAGGGGGGAGGCTACACCTTC; CDR3 protein: CASGHGQGGGYTF
V gene: TRBV6-5; clone size: .; D gene: .; J gene: TRBJ1-3; CDR3 DNA: TGTGCCAGCAGTTACTCGAAGGGGGGATCTGGAAACACCATATATTTT; CDR3 protein: CASSYSKGGSGNTIYF
V gene: TRBV29-1; clone size: once; D gene: TRBD1; J gene: TRBJ1-5; CDR3 DNA: TGCAGCGCTGCCGGGACAGGGCGACAGCCCCAGCATTTT; CDR3 protein: CSAAGTGRQPQHF
V gene: TRBV6-4; clone size: medium-sized; D gene: .; J gene: TRBJ2-2; CDR3 DNA: TGTGCCAGCTCTGTTACAGGCACCGGGGAGCTGTTTTTT; CDR3 protein: CASSVTGTGELFF
V gene: TRBV10-2; clone size: .; D gene: .; J gene: TRBJ1-1; CDR3 DNA: TGCGCCAGCAGTGATCCCGGGGGCGTAGGGGGAACTGAAGCTTTCTTT; CDR3 protein: CASSDPGGVGGTEAFF